The 30 T cell receptor beta chains below all came from one sample that was sequenced in a study of T and B cells in COVID-19 patients. BIOMED2 TRB-A/B primer pools were used in multiplex TRB PCR. TCRdb ran MiXCR on the multiplex PCR reads and lists one entry per CDR3 protein. The repertoire has about 27,000 distinct CDR3 sequences, 32% of them found once; the top ten carry 1.5% to 2%. Each TRB amplification used roughly 240-550 ng of genomic DNA from blood. Material for sequencing was blood. Receptors originate from a human donor who had recovered from COVID-19.

As to this clonotype: At one of its ends the junction is not consistent with the germline gene, which may arise from a read error. The rearrangement links TRBV6-2 or TRBV6-3 to TRBJ2-5; 8 bases align to TRBD2. Germline values: CDR1 MNHEY, CDR2 SVGEGT. This CDR3 has 15 residues. Written as DNA, the CDR3 is TGTGCCAGAAGTTACCTGCGGGGGGCGGGAGAGACCCAGTACTTC. Amino acid sequence: CARSYLRGAGETQYF.

This clonotype was seen only once. The CDR3 coding sequence is TGCGCCAGCAGCCAAGAGCCGTGGACAGCGAGGGGTGTTTTCTTC. Its protein is CASSQEPWTARGVFF. The chain combines TRBV4-3 with TRBJ2-1; possible D gene TRBD1, 6 bases. The CDR3 has 15 amino acids. The ends were cut back, 0 bases at V and 16 bases at J, with 22 bases in the middle. Per the germline V gene, CDR1 is LGHNA and CDR2 is YSLEER.

In its sample, this clonotype is medium-sized. This chain uses TRBV19 with TRBJ2-2; no clear D gene. CDR1 is LNHDA, CDR2 SQIVND, per germline (reference sequence). The CDR3 is 12 amino acids. Trimming pared 2 bases from V and 6 bases from J, leaving 4 bases between. Here the CDR3 DNA reads TGTGCCAGTAGTATATGGGCCGGGGAGCTGTTTTTT. This gives the protein CASSIWAGELFF. Complete variable domain (other parts from reference TRBV19 and TRBJ2-2): DGGITQSPKYLFRKEGQNVTLSCEQNLNHDAMYWYRQDPGQGLRLIYYSQIVNDFQKGDIAEGYSVSREKKESFPLTVTSAQKNPTAFYLCASSIWAGELFFGEGSRLTVL.

V is TRBV12-3 or TRBV12-4 and J is TRBJ1-2; unclear D gene. The CDR3 extends over 13 amino acids. V was clipped by 0 bases and J by 4 bases, with 6 bases between them. CDR3: CASSLAQIYGYTF. The CDR3 DNA follows: TGTGCCAGCAGTTTAGCTCAAATCTATGGCTACACCTTC.

This clonotype was found a few times. The chain is built from TRBV12-3 or TRBV12-4 and TRBJ2-7, with D perhaps matching TRBD1 or TRBD2 (5 bases each). Between the trimmed V and J ends, which lost 8 bases and 6 bases, there was a span of 23 bases. This CDR3 is built from 15 residues. The CDR3 loop reads CASSLNGQGEGEQYF. The CDR3 nucleotides are TGTGCCAGCTCCCTTAACGGCCAGGGAGAGGGCGAGCAGTACTTC.

The V and J genes are TRBV20-1 and TRBJ1-3; D uncertain. The CDR3 contains 14 residues. The ends were cut back, 0 bases at V and 4 bases at J, with 10 bases in the middle. Per the germline V gene, CDR1 is DFQATT and CDR2 is SNEGSKA (reference sequence). The CDR3 is CSARDIRGGNTIYF. The DNA for the CDR3 is TGCAGTGCTAGAGATATCCGAGGAGGAAACACCATATATTTT.

CDR3 sequence: CASSLDGSGAFF. The CDR3 DNA is TGTGCCAGCAGCTTAGACGGGAGTGGGGCTTTCTTT. The J gene is TRBJ1-1, the V gene TRBV7-9; D is uncertain. The CDR3 contains 12 residues. The germline V and J ends were trimmed by 1 base and 11 bases, with 11 bases remaining between them. In germline, CDR1 is SEHNR, CDR2 FQNEAQ (reference sequence).

The chain uses TRBV27 and TRBJ2-1; 8 bases agree with TRBD2. V shed 8 bases, J shed 8 bases, and the junction held 14 bases outside the gene matches. The germline V gene encodes CDR1 MNHEY and CDR2 SMNVEV (reference sequence). This CDR3 comprises 15 residues. DNA of the CDR3: TGTGCCAGCGTTCCCAGCGGGAGCATCTCCCATGAGCAGTTCTTC. Its translation: CASVPSGSISHEQFF.

The V gene is TRBV30, the J gene TRBJ2-2; 8 bases map to TRBD2. CDR1 is GTSNPN and CDR2 is SVGIG in the germline V gene (reference sequence). J gave up 3 bases and V 7 bases, and 7 bases lay outside the gene matches. This CDR3 has 14 residues. The CDR3 is CAFLRLAHTGELFF. The DNA for the CDR3 is TGTGCCTTCCTTAGACTAGCGCACACCGGGGAGCTGTTTTTT.

This chain joins TRBV7-6 and TRBJ2-7; D ambiguous. V lost 5 bases and J lost 6, with 8 bases in between. The CDR3 runs 11 residues. CDR1 is SGHVS, CDR2 FNYEAQ, per germline. The CDR3 region has the DNA TGTGCCAGCAGCACGCCAGGCGAGCAGTACTTC. It yields the protein CASSTPGEQYF. Full variable domain (rest looked up from reference TRBV7-6 and TRBJ2-7): GAGVSQSPRYKVTKRGQDVALRCDPISGHVSLYWYRQALGQGPEFLTYFNYEAQQDKSGLPNDRFSAERPEGSISTLTIQRTEQRDSAMYRCASSTPGEQYFGPGTRLTVT.

This clonotype was recorded at least ten times. V usage is TRBV30 and J usage is TRBJ2-3; D not certain. V was shortened by 3 bases and J by 2 bases, with 12 bases between the two germline ends. Looked up from germline, CDR1 is GTSNPN and CDR2 is SVGIG (reference sequence). CDR3 length: 14 residues. CDR3 residues: CAWRRTTTTDTQYF. The CDR3 coding sequence is TGTGCCTGGAGGAGGACCACTACCACAGATACGCAGTATTTT.

The J gene is TRBJ2-1, the V gene TRBV4-3; TRBD2 agrees at 9 bases. The CDR3 is 15 amino acids. Trimming took 1 base from V and 4 from J; bases not matched to a gene: 2. Germline V gene lookup returns CDR1 LGHNA and CDR2 YSLEER. CDR3 sequence: CASSQGGGAYNEQFF. The CDR3 DNA sequence: TGCGCCAGCAGCCAAGGCGGGGGGGCATACAATGAGCAGTTCTTC.

The chain is built from TRBV18 and TRBJ1-2; 9 bases fit TRBD1. The CDR3 has 15 residues. Germline trimming cut 0 bases from V and 2 bases from J; bases unmatched to any gene: 1. From germline, CDR1 is KGHSH and CDR2 LQKENI. In nucleotides, the CDR3 is TGTGCCAGCTCACCACCCGGGACAGGGAACTATGGCTACACCTTC. It specifies CASSPPGTGNYGYTF.

The genes are TRBV27 and TRBJ1-5; the match to TRBD1 covers 7 bases. This CDR3 is built from 14 residues. Looked up from germline, CDR1 is MNHEY and CDR2 is SMNVEV (reference sequence). V shed 5 bases, J shed 5 bases, and the junction held 6 bases outside the gene matches. CDR3 amino acids: CASSPRDRYQPQHF. CDR3 nucleotides: TGTGCCAGCAGTCCCCGGGACAGATATCAGCCCCAGCATTTT.

In its sample, this clonotype was seen a few times. This chain joins TRBV18 and TRBJ2-5; possible D gene TRBD2, 5 bases. The CDR3 is 15 residues long. V lost 1 base, J lost 1 base, and 10 bases lay in between. Germline CDR1 reads KGHSH; CDR2 reads LQKENI. CDR3 coding DNA: TGTGCCAGCTCACCACGGATTAGCGCCCAAGAGACCCAGTACTTC. This translates into CASSPRISAQETQYF.

To note about this clonotype: This may stem from a read error, because a much larger clone lies one nucleotide away. V is TRBV15 and J is TRBJ2-3; a possible D gene is TRBD2 (5 bases). Deletions cut 0 bases from V and 7 bases from J, with 14 bases between. The CDR3 is 15 residues long. CDR1 is LNHNV and CDR2 is YYDKDF in the germline V gene (reference sequence). CDR3 sequence (DNA): TGTGCCACCAGCAGAGATATCGCTAGCACGCATACGCAGTATTTT. It is translated as CATSRDIASTHTQYF. Together with reference TRBV15 and TRBJ2-3, the CDR3 gives the full variable domain: DAMVIQNPRYQVTQFGKPVTLSCSQTLNHNVMYWYQQKSSQAPKLLFHYYDKDFNNEADTPDNFQSRRPNTSFCFLDIRSPGLGDTAMYLCATSRDIASTHTQYFGPGTRLTVL.

This clonotype was observed at least ten times. The chain couples TRBV6-5 to TRBJ1-1; the D gene is possibly TRBD1 (6 bases). The CDR3 sequence is 13 residues long. Germline V gene lookup returns CDR1 MNHEY and CDR2 SVGAGI. V lost 6 bases, J lost 1 base, and 9 bases lay in between. The CDR3 nucleotides read TGTGCCAGCAGCCAACAGGGGAACACTGAAGCTTTCTTT. Amino acid sequence: CASSQQGNTEAFF.

In its sample, this clonotype was seen many times. The chain carries TRBV6-5 and TRBJ1-6, with D tentatively TRBD1 (6 bases). CDR3 length: 15 residues. Trimming took off 9 bases at V and 9 bases at J, with 21 bases between the two ends. Germline CDR1 MNHEY, CDR2 SVGAGI. The CDR3 bases are TGTGCCAGTCGAGCACAGGGTTCTTCGCGTTCACCCCTCCACTTT. It specifies CASRAQGSSRSPLHF.

The chain joins TRBV6-2 or TRBV6-3 to TRBJ2-3; 9 nucleotides line up with TRBD2. V lost 2 bases and J lost 4; bases outside the gene matches: 7. CDR3 length: 16 residues. The V gene's germline CDR1 is MNHEY and CDR2 SVGEGT. Here the CDR3 reads CASSYGTSISSDTQYF. Here the CDR3 DNA reads TGTGCCAGCAGTTACGGGACTAGCATCTCGTCAGATACGCAGTATTTT.

With respect to this clonotype: This could be a read error, since a much larger clone is one nucleotide away. The chain combines TRBV19 with TRBJ2-7; no clear D. CDR3 length: 11 residues. The germline V gene has CDR1 LNHDA and CDR2 SQIVND (reference sequence). Trimming left V 3 bases short and J 5 bases short, with 5 bases between. The CDR3 loop is CASSIRNEQYF. CDR3 DNA: TGTGCCAGTAGTATCAGGAACGAGCAGTACTTC.

The rearrangement links TRBV6-2 or TRBV6-3 to TRBJ2-1; 11 bases line up with TRBD1. V was clipped by 7 bases and J by 6 bases; unmatched bases: 11. The germline gives CDR1 MNHEY, CDR2 SVGEGT. The CDR3 totals 16 residues. This CDR3 reads CASTLPPGQGGNEQFF. CDR3 coding DNA: TGTGCCAGCACCCTACCTCCGGGACAGGGGGGCAATGAGCAGTTCTTC.

This clonotype showed up just a few times. The chain employs TRBV6-1 and TRBJ1-4; the D is unclear. The CDR3 is 14 amino acids. V was trimmed by 6 bases and J by 0 bases, leaving 8 bases between them. Germline CDR1 is MNHNS and CDR2 is SASEGT. The CDR3 region has the DNA TGTGCCAGCAGGTGGACGGCAACTAATGAAAAACTGTTTTTT. It encodes CASRWTATNEKLFF.

This clonotype was detected only a few times. The chain joins TRBV5-6 to TRBJ2-7; perhaps D is TRBD1 or TRBD2 (5 bases each). The length of the CDR3 is 15 residues. The germline V and J ends were trimmed by 0 bases and 4 bases, with 14 bases remaining between them. CDR1 is SGHDT, CDR2 YYEEEE, per germline. The CDR3 here is CASSLGGWERYEQYF. CDR3 DNA sequence: TGTGCCAGCAGCTTGGGGGGGTGGGAGAGGTACGAGCAGTACTTC.

The gene calls are TRBV18 and TRBJ1-6; D ambiguous. V gave up 6 bases and J gave up 8 bases, with 14 bases separating them. The CDR3 loop spans 14 amino acids. Germline CDR1 and CDR2: KGHSH and LQKENI. The DNA for the CDR3 is TGTGCCAGCTCCCCGGCGGGAATTGATTCACCCCTCCACTTT. It yields the protein CASSPAGIDSPLHF.

This chain joins TRBV6-5 and TRBJ1-2; TRBD1 aligns across 9 bases. This CDR3 has 12 amino acids. J lost 8 bases, V lost 10 bases, and 8 bases had no gene match. Germline CDR1 MNHEY, CDR2 SVGAGI. The CDR3 region is CATEQGARGYTF. The CDR3 bases are TGTGCCACCGAACAGGGGGCGCGCGGCTACACCTTC.

This clonotype was counted between two and nine times. This sequence joins TRBV12-3 or TRBV12-4 and TRBJ2-5; no firm D call. Trimming removed 6 bases from V and 2 bases from J, with 16 bases in between. The CDR3 has 15 residues. The CDR3 protein is CASRPGRFDQETQYF. CDR3 bases: TGTGCCAGCAGACCCGGGCGTTTTGATCAAGAGACCCAGTACTTC.

This clonotype was seen a few times. The chain links TRBV7-2 to TRBJ2-2; perhaps TRBD2 as D (7 bases). Germline CDR1 and CDR2: SGHTA and FQGNSA. Trimming stripped 4 bases from V and 0 bases from J, with 15 bases between. CDR3 length: 17 amino acids. The CDR3 DNA sequence: TGTGCCAGCAGCTCCCAAGGGGGGGGGGCGAACACCGGGGAGCTGTTTTTT. Translation: CASSSQGGGANTGELFF. Full variable domain (missing parts from reference TRBV7-2 and TRBJ2-2): GAGVSQSPSNKVTEKGKDVELRCDPISGHTALYWYRQSLGQGLEFLIYFQGNSAPDKSGLPSDRFSAERTGGSVSTLTIQRTQQEDSAVYLCASSSQGGGANTGELFFGEGSRLTVL.

With respect to this clonotype: A much larger clone differs from this one at a single base, so this may be a read error. A read error is likely, as this CDR3 ends without the conserved phenylalanine or tryptophan. The chain has TRBV6-5 and TRBJ2-5; 14 bases are shared with TRBD2. This CDR3 is 17 amino acids long. Germline lookup yields CDR1 MNHEY and CDR2 SVGAGI. Losses at the gene ends were 2 bases for V and 5 bases for J; bases not matched to a gene: 7. CDR3 loop: CASSYGGTSGSSETQYL. As DNA, the CDR3 is TGTGCCAGCAGTTACGGGGGGACTAGCGGGAGTAGTGAGACCCAGTACCTC.

The genes are TRBV15 and TRBJ2-7; 9 bases align to TRBD1. The length of the CDR3 is 15 residues. The V and J ends lost 0 bases and 3 bases, in that order; junction bases with no gene match: 3. Germline CDR1 is LNHNV and CDR2 is YYDKDF (reference sequence). The CDR3 coding sequence is TGTGCCACCAGCAGAGACCCGGGACAGGGCTACGAGCAGTACTTC. Translation: CATSRDPGQGYEQYF.

This clonotype has only a few counts. The chain is built from TRBV10-3 and TRBJ2-7; 7 nucleotides agree with TRBD2. The CDR3 consists of 14 residues. The germline V gene has CDR1 ENHRY and CDR2 SYGVKD. V trimming: 10 bases; J trimming: 0 bases; junction bases outside the gene matches: 9. The CDR3 bases are TGTGCCACCCTCGGGACTACAAGCTCCTACGAGCAGTACTTC. It translates to CATLGTTSSYEQYF.